The 5 T cell receptor beta chains given below trace back to one sample, sequenced in a study of beta chain features in type 1 diabetes. Of the isolated RNA, all was reverse transcribed, and so the sequenced material was expressed TCRB transcripts. The table came from immunoSEQ multiplex PCR; TCRdb's copy has only in-frame clones and leaves some out. The table lists around 400,000 clones, around 13% of them singletons, with roughly 0.015% in the top ten. The material sequenced was naive CD4+ T cells from blood. All receptors derive from a man aged 18-30 years in good health.

V gene TRBV7-3 combines with J gene TRBJ2-1, with TRBD1 matching over 7 bases. The CDR3 length is 14 residues. The germline V gene has CDR1 SGHTA and CDR2 FQGTGA. With 4 bases clipped from V and 5 bases from J, the junction kept 5 bases outside the gene matches. The CDR3 sequence: CASSSPGQNNEQFF. Written as DNA, the CDR3 is TGTGCCAGCAGCTCTCCGGGACAGAACAATGAGCAGTTCTTC. Full variable domain (remainder filled in from reference TRBV7-3 and TRBJ2-1): GAGVSQTPSNKVTEKGKYVELRCDPISGHTALYWYRQSLGQGPEFLIYFQGTGAADDSGLPNDRFFAVRPEGSVSTLKIQRTERGDSAVYLCASSSPGQNNEQFFGPGTRLTVL.

The rearrangement links TRBV18 to TRBJ2-6, with TRBD1 identical over 7 bases. Germline loops: CDR1 KGHSH, CDR2 LQKENI. This CDR3 comprises 16 residues. Losses at the gene ends were 4 bases for V and 0 bases for J; bases not matched to a gene: 3. CDR3 sequence (DNA): TGTGCCAGCTCACTGGGACAGTTCTCTGGGGCCAACGTCCTGACTTTC. Its translation: CASSLGQFSGANVLTF.

CDR3 protein: CASSPVRTTEQFF. The CDR3, as DNA: TGTGCCAGCTCACCAGTTAGGACTACCGAGCAGTTCTTC. V usage is TRBV18 and J usage is TRBJ2-1; tentatively, D is TRBD2 (6 bases). The length of the CDR3 is 13 residues. In germline, CDR1 is KGHSH, CDR2 LQKENI. Trimming left V 2 bases short and J 10 bases short, with 12 bases between.

The J gene is TRBJ2-3, the V gene TRBV4-2, with 7 bases that match TRBD2. The germline CDR1 and CDR2 sequences are LGHNA and YNFKEQ. Losses at the gene ends were 1 base for V and 0 bases for J; bases not matched to a gene: 7. This CDR3 spans 17 amino acids. The CDR3, as DNA: TGTGCCAGCAGCCAAGCACTGGGGGGGGAGAGCACAGATACGCAGTATTTT. As protein: CASSQALGGESTDTQYF.

This chain joins TRBV28 and TRBJ1-2, with TRBD1 matching over 7 bases. V shed 0 bases, J shed 2 bases, and the junction held 15 bases outside the gene matches. This CDR3 is built from 19 residues. Germline loops: CDR1 MDHEN, CDR2 SYDVKM. The CDR3 loop reads CASSLWGDSIVQGNYGYTF. CDR3 bases: TGTGCCAGCAGTTTATGGGGGGACAGTATAGTCCAGGGGAACTATGGCTACACCTTC.